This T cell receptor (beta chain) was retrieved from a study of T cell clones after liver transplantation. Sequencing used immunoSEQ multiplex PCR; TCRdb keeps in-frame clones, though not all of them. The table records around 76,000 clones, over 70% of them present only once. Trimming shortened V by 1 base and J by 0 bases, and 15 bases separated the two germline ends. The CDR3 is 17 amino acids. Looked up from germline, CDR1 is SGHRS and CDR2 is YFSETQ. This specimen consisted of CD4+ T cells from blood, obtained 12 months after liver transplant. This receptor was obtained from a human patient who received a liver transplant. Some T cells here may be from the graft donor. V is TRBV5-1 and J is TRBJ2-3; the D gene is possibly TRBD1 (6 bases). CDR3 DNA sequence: TGCGCCAGCAGCTTGTCGTACAGGGCAACTAGCACAGATACGCAGTATTTT. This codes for CASSLSYRATSTDTQYF.